This record concerns one T cell receptor (beta chain) sequence. Germline CDR1 reads SNHLY; CDR2 reads FYNNEI. This CDR3 has 16 amino acids. Between the trimmed V and J ends, which lost 7 bases and 1 base, there was a span of 19 bases. The protocol was immunoSEQ multiplex PCR, while the TCRdb copy is restricted to in-frame clones and leaves out a portion. The data contain 120,000 to 150,000 clones, approximately 86% of them singletons. The data were taken from a study of blood T cell repertoires in COVID-19. The clonotype was recovered from a middle-aged woman who had been exposed to COVID-19. Sequenced sample: PBMCs or T cells enriched from blood (not recorded which). The chain recombines TRBV2 with TRBJ1-2; D might be TRBD1 (6 bases). The DNA of the CDR3 is TGTGCCAGCACTCCCGACCTTCCAGGGGTTAACTATGGCTACACCTTC. Translation: CASTPDLPGVNYGYTF.